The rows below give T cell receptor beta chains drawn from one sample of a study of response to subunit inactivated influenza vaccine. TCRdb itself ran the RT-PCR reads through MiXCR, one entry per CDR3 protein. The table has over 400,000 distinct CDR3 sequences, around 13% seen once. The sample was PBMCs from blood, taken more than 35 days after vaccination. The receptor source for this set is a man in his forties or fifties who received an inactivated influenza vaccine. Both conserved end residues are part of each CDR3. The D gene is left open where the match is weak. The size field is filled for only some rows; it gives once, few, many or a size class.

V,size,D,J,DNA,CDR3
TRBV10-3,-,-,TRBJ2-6,TGTGCCATCAGTTCGGCTAGCGCTAGCTCTGGGGCCAACGTCCTGACTTTC,CAISSASASSGANVLTF
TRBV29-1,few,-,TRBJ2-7,TGCAGCGTCACAACGGGAAGATACGAGCAGTACTTC,CSVTTGRYEQYF
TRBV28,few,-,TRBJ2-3,TGTGCCAGCAGTTATACAGGGAGGAGCGCAGATACGCAGTATTTT,CASSYTGRSADTQYF
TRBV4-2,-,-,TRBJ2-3,TGTGCCAGCAGCCAGCCCCAGGGAGACTCGCTTTACACAGATACGCAGTATTTT,CASSQPQGDSLYTDTQYF
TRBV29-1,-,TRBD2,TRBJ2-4,TGCAGCGTTGTCGGGCCGCTAGCGGGAATCTATAAGGGGGCCAAAAACATTCAGTACTTC,CSVVGPLAGIYKGAKNIQYF
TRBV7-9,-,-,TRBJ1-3,TGTGCCAGCAGAGCCGGGACATCGCCTACTGGAAACACCATATATTTT,CASRAGTSPTGNTIYF
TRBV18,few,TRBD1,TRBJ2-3,TGTGCCAGCTCACCACCGATCACAGGACAGGGAACGACAGATACGCAGTATTTT,CASSPPITGQGTTDTQYF
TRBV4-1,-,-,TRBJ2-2,TGCGCCAGCAGCCAAGATGCCGGCAGGGCCGTGTTTTTT,CASSQDAGRAVFF
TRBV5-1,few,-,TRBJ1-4,TGCGCCAGCAGCGACGGCCACGCTAATGAAAAACTGTTTTTT,CASSDGHANEKLFF
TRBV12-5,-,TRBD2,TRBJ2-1,TGTGCTAGTGGTTTGGCTAGCGGGACGTTCGATGAGCAGTTCTTC,CASGLASGTFDEQFF
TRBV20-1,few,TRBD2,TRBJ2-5,TGCAGTGCTACGGGACTAGCGGGGGGGCCAGGGGAGACCCAGTACTTC,CSATGLAGGPGETQYF
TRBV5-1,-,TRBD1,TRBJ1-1,TGCGCCAGCAGAAGAGACAGGGGGCTGAACACTGAAGCTTTCTTT,CASRRDRGLNTEAFF
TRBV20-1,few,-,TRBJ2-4,TGCAGTGCCCCCGGGCCAGCTGCCAAAAACATTCAGTACTTC,CSAPGPAAKNIQYF
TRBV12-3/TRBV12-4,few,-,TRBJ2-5,TGTGCCAGCAGTTTGACCGGGCGTTCGGAGGCCCAGTACTTC,CASSLTGRSEAQYF
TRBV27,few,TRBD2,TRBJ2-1,TGTGCCAGTACCAAAGGAACTAGCGGGTACAATGAGCAGTTCTTC,CASTKGTSGYNEQFF
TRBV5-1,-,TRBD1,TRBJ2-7,TGCGCCAGCAGTTATGGGGGGACAGGGGGCGAGCAGTACTTC,CASSYGGTGGEQYF
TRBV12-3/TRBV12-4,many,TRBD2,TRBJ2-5,TGTGCCAGCAGCAATCCTGGGACTAGTCGGGCGGAGACCCAGTACTTC,CASSNPGTSRAETQYF
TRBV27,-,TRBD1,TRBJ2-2,TGTGCCAGCAGTTTGGGACAGGGGGCGCGGACCGGGGAGCTGTTTTTT,CASSLGQGARTGELFF
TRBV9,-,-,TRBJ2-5,TGTGCCAGCAGCCCCCGTCAGTGGGACCTCAGTACCCAGTACTTC,CASSPRQWDLSTQYF